The 21 T cell receptor beta chains listed next were all sequenced from one sample in a study of CD8 T cells in Susac syndrome. A quantity of about 0.5 to 1 ug RNA underwent reverse transcription using random hexamers. One entry per CDR3 protein, called by TCRdb with MiXCR from the immunoSEQ multiplex PCR reads. The data show 150,000 to 200,000 distinct CDR3 sequences, with about 96% seen just once and around 0.12% held by the top ten. Sequences were obtained from CD4+ T cells from PBMCs. These receptors were obtained from a human donor with Susac syndrome.

This chain links TRBV28 with TRBJ1-2; unclear D gene. This CDR3 comprises 12 residues. V shed 0 bases and J shed 4 bases, with 3 bases lying between them. Germline CDR1 reads MDHEN; CDR2 reads SYDVKM. Here the CDR3 DNA reads TGTGCCAGCAGTTTATGGGGCTATGGCTACACCTTC. Translation: CASSLWGYGYTF.

The chain couples TRBV7-2 to TRBJ2-5; 9 bases map to TRBD2. This CDR3 comprises 17 residues. Germline CDR1 SGHTA, CDR2 FQGNSA. Trimming took 4 bases from V and 4 from J; bases not matched to a gene: 13. As DNA, the CDR3 is TGTGCCAGCAGCTCCTACGGCGGGAGGGCCCTGGGAGAGACCCAGTACTTC. As protein: CASSSYGGRALGETQYF.

J is TRBJ2-6 and V is TRBV30; D ambiguous. Between the trimmed V and J ends, which lost 7 bases and 0 bases, there was a span of 7 bases. The CDR3 consists of 13 residues. Per germline, CDR1 GTSNPN and CDR2 SVGIG (reference sequence). CDR3 nucleotides: TGTGCCTTTACTAACTCTGGGGCCAACGTCCTGACTTTC. Protein product: CAFTNSGANVLTF.

The chain couples TRBV20-1 to TRBJ2-5, with no clear D. V gave up 6 bases and J gave up 2 bases, with 13 bases separating them. CDR3 size: 13 residues. Germline assignment: CDR1 DFQATT and CDR2 SNEGSKA (reference sequence). The CDR3 loop reads CSAGRAEQETQYF. CDR3 DNA sequence: TGCAGTGCCGGAAGGGCGGAACAAGAGACCCAGTACTTC.

V and J are TRBV9 and TRBJ2-4; D unresolved. V lost 3 bases to trimming and J lost 0 bases, with 10 bases between them. The CDR3 loop spans 15 amino acids. Germline values: CDR1 SGDLS, CDR2 YYNGEE. The CDR3 DNA reads TGTGCCAGCAGCGGTCAGAACGTAGCCAAAAACATTCAGTACTTC. The encoded protein is CASSGQNVAKNIQYF.

The J gene is TRBJ2-5, the V gene TRBV10-3; D is uncertain. Germline V CDR1 and CDR2: ENHRY, SYGVKD. Trimming removed 5 bases from V and 2 bases from J, with 9 bases in between. The CDR3 is made up of 13 amino acids. CDR3 in DNA: TGTGCCATCAGTACCGGGTCACAAGAGACCCAGTACTTC. It yields the protein CAISTGSQETQYF.

CDR3 sequence: CSASGLSGPDQPQHF. The CDR3 DNA sequence: TGCAGTGCTAGCGGTTTATCGGGGCCCGATCAGCCCCAGCATTTT. The chain joins TRBV20-1 to TRBJ1-5; a possible D gene is TRBD1 (5 bases). Germline V gene data show CDR1 as DFQATT and CDR2 as SNEGSKA (reference sequence). The CDR3 runs to 15 residues. With 3 bases removed from V and 5 bases from J, the gap between germline ends came to 17 bases.

The count of this clonotype is one. Mismatch with germline at one junction end may stem from a read error. The V gene is TRBV28, the J gene TRBJ2-7; the D gene is possibly TRBD1 (5 bases). The CDR3 length is 12 residues. The germline V gene has CDR1 MDHEN and CDR2 SYDVKM. This CDR3 reads CASSFWGDEQYF. Written as DNA, the CDR3 is TGCGCCAGCAGTTTTTGGGGCGACGAGCAGTACTTC.

V is TRBV20-1 and J is TRBJ2-1; D remains unclear. Deletions cut 6 bases from V and 0 bases from J, with 15 bases between. CDR1 is DFQATT, CDR2 SNEGSKA, per germline (reference sequence). The CDR3 totals 15 residues. Written as DNA, the CDR3 is TGCAGTGCCCCCGATGGGGTAACCTCCTACAATGAGCAGTTCTTC. Translated, it gives CSAPDGVTSYNEQFF.

V and J are TRBV30 and TRBJ1-2; the match to TRBD1 covers 9 bases. The CDR3 covers 15 residues. CDR1 is GTSNPN and CDR2 is SVGIG in the germline V gene (reference sequence). With 3 bases clipped from V and 2 bases from J, the junction kept 7 bases outside the gene matches. The CDR3 sequence is CAWSVGQGYNYGYTF. In DNA form, the CDR3 reads TGTGCCTGGAGCGTCGGACAGGGGTACAACTATGGCTACACCTTC.

The chain uses TRBV24-1 and TRBJ2-1; a weak D match, TRBD2 (6 bases). V was shortened by 4 bases and J by 0 bases, with 12 bases between the two germline ends. Germline V CDR1 and CDR2: KGHDR, SFDVKD. The CDR3 runs 16 residues. The CDR3 sequence: CATSDPVSGSYNEQFF. CDR3 coding DNA: TGTGCCACCAGTGACCCCGTTAGCGGCTCCTACAATGAGCAGTTCTTC.

The rearrangement links TRBV18 to TRBJ1-1; the match to TRBD1 covers 9 bases. The CDR3 sequence is 16 residues long. J was trimmed by 0 bases and V by 4 bases; bases with no gene match: 6. Germline assignment: CDR1 KGHSH and CDR2 LQKENI. As DNA, the CDR3 is TGTGCCAGCTCACTTCTCGGGACAGGGATGAACACTGAAGCTTTCTTT. It yields the protein CASSLLGTGMNTEAFF.

This CDR3 reads CSASNQGAGNQPQHF. The CDR3, as DNA: TGCAGTGCATCGAACCAGGGGGCTGGCAATCAGCCCCAGCATTTT. V usage is TRBV20-1 and J usage is TRBJ1-5; 8 bases match TRBD1. Germline V gene lookup returns CDR1 DFQATT and CDR2 SNEGSKA (reference sequence). The CDR3 totals 15 residues. V lost 6 bases, J lost 2 bases, and 9 bases stayed unmatched.

The rearrangement links TRBV29-1 to TRBJ2-2; TRBD2 matches 7 bases. The germline V gene encodes CDR1 SQVTM and CDR2 ANQGSEA. With V trimmed by 1 base and J by 6 bases, 8 bases remained unmatched. The CDR3 is 15 amino acids. CDR3 in DNA: TGCAGCGTTGAAGTAACGGGGGGTCCTTCCGGGGAGCTGTTTTTT. Its translation is CSVEVTGGPSGELFF.

The gene calls are TRBV5-1 and TRBJ1-2; D remains unclear. V gave up 4 bases and J gave up 4 bases, with 8 bases separating them. The CDR3 has 12 residues. Germline CDR1 is SGHRS and CDR2 is YFSETQ. The DNA of the CDR3 is TGCGCCAGCAGCCCCGACATCTATGGCTACACCTTC. This encodes CASSPDIYGYTF. The entire variable domain, with the rest obtained from reference TRBV5-1 and TRBJ1-2, is as follows: KAGVTQTPRYLIKTRGQQVTLSCSPISGHRSVSWYQQTPGQGLQFLFEYFSETQRNKGNFPGRFSGRQFSNSRSEMNVSTLELGDSALYLCASSPDIYGYTFGSGTRLTVV.

This chain connects TRBV24-1 to TRBJ1-2; the match to TRBD1 covers 7 bases. In germline, CDR1 is KGHDR, CDR2 SFDVKD. After removal of 6 bases from V and 0 bases from J, the junction contained 6 bases not matched to a gene. CDR3 length equals 15 residues. The CDR3 DNA reads as TGTGCCACCAGTCCCGGGACAGCAGCTAACTATGGCTACACCTTC. Translation: CATSPGTAANYGYTF.

The chain recombines TRBV7-2 with TRBJ1-6, with D unresolved. This CDR3 is built from 15 residues. The V gene lost 0 bases and the J gene lost 8 bases, with 11 bases spanning the gap. From germline, CDR1 is SGHTA and CDR2 FQGNSA. The CDR3 region is CASSLATGMYSPLHF. As DNA, the CDR3 is TGTGCCAGCAGCTTAGCGACTGGGATGTATTCACCCCTCCACTTT.

CDR3 sequence: CANSFGAGQPQHF. The CDR3 DNA sequence: TGTGCCAACTCCTTCGGGGCAGGGCAGCCCCAGCATTTT. The chain recombines TRBV2 with TRBJ1-5; possible D gene TRBD1, 5 bases. This CDR3 spans 13 amino acids. Germline V gene data show CDR1 as SNHLY and CDR2 as FYNNEI. V dropped 10 bases and J dropped 7 bases, with 17 bases sitting between them.

The genes are TRBV30 and TRBJ1-2; weak D call: TRBD1 (6 bases). The V end lost 6 bases, the J end lost 5 bases, and 16 bases lay between the germline ends. Germline V lookup: CDR1 GTSNPN, CDR2 SVGIG (reference sequence). CDR3 length: 13 amino acids. CDR3 loop: CACPKGDIYGYTF. Written as DNA, the CDR3 is TGTGCCTGCCCGAAGGGGGACATATATGGCTACACCTTC.

V usage is TRBV4-2 and J usage is TRBJ2-5; the match to TRBD2 covers 9 bases. Germline V gene data show CDR1 as LGHNA and CDR2 as YNFKEQ. The trim removed 2 bases at V and 1 base at J, leaving 2 bases unmatched. The length of the CDR3 is 15 residues. The CDR3 is CASSQQAGGQETQYF. The CDR3 nucleotides are TGTGCCAGCAGCCAACAAGCGGGAGGCCAAGAGACCCAGTACTTC.

This clonotype has only one observation. The V call is TRBV20-1, the J call TRBJ2-7; D is undetermined. The V end was cut by 0 bases, the J end by 4 bases, with 1 base between. Germline lookup yields CDR1 DFQATT and CDR2 SNEGSKA (reference sequence). The CDR3 has 10 residues. The CDR3: CSAREYEQYF. The DNA of the CDR3 is TGCAGTGCTAGAGAGTACGAGCAGTACTTC.